Below, one T cell receptor beta chain is given with its context. Its antigen is unknown. TCRdb re-analysed the 5' RACE reads in MiXCR, keeping a single row per CDR3 protein. The data hold some 600,000 distinct CDR3 sequences, with approximately 13% observed a single time. This specimen belongs to a study of T cells after yellow fever vaccination. Study-wide background: When fractions had low cell numbers, they were prepared with SMART-Seq v4 Ultra Low Input. Whole-study results and caveats: Clones from primary vaccination mostly reappeared after the booster (around 96% CD4, approximately 88% CD8).

The CDR3 extends over 15 amino acids. The V gene lost 1 base and the J gene lost 6 bases, with 13 bases spanning the gap. Germline lookup yields CDR1 LGHNA and CDR2 YNFKEQ. The chain links TRBV4-2 to TRBJ2-1; D perhaps matches TRBD2 (6 bases). This sample comprised PBMCs, obtained on the day of the yellow fever booster vaccination. The clonotype originates from a man aged 25 to 40 who received the YFV17D yellow fever vaccine. In nucleotides, the CDR3 is TGTGCCAGCAGCCAAGCCGAGGGAGGACCCAATGAGCAGTTCTTC. It is translated as CASSQAEGGPNEQFF.